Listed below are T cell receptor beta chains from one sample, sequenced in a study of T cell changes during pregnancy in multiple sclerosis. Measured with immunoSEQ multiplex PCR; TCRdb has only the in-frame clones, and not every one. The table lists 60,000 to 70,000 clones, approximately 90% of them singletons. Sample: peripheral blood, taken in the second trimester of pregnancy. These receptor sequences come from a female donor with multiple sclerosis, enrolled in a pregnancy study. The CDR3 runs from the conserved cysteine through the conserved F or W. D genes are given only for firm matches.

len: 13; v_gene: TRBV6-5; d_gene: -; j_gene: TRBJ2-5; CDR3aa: CASSRGNGETQYF; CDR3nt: TGTGCCAGCAGCCGGGGGAATGGAGAGACCCAGTACTTC
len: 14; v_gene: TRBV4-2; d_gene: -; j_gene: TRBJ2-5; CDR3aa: CASSTGQLAETQYF; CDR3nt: TGTGCCAGCAGTACAGGGCAGTTGGCTGAGACCCAGTACTTC
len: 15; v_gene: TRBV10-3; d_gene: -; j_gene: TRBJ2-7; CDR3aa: CAISSAGSQTYEQYF; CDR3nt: TGTGCCATCAGTAGTGCGGGGAGCCAAACCTACGAGCAGTACTTC
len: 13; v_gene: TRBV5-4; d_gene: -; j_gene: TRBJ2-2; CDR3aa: CASLYRDTGELFF; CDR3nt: TGTGCCAGCTTGTACAGAGACACCGGGGAGCTGTTTTTT
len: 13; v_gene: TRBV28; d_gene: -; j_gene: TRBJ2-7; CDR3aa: CASISRGSYGQYF; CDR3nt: TGTGCCAGCATCTCCCGAGGGTCCTACGGGCAGTACTTC
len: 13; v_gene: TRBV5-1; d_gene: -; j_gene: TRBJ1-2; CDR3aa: CASRPPENYGYTF; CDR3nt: TGCGCCAGCAGGCCCCCGGAGAACTATGGCTACACCTTC
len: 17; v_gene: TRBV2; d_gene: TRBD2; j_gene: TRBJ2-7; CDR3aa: CASMGGTSPAGTYEQYF; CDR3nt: TGTGCCAGCATGGGCGGGACTAGCCCCGCCGGCACTTACGAGCAGTACTTC
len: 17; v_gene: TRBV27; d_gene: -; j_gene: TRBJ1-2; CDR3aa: CASSLRVWSAGEGCYTF; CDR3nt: TGTGCCAGCAGTTTAAGGGTCTGGTCTGCAGGGGAAGGTTGCTACACCTTC
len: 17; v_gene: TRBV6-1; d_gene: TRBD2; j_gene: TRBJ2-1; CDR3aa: CASSDFGMGGAYNEQFF; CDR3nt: TGTGCCAGCAGTGACTTCGGTATGGGGGGGGCCTACAATGAGCAGTTCTTC
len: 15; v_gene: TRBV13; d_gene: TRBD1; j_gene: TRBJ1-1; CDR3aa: CASSSIPDRGTEAFF; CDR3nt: TGTGCCAGCAGCTCGATACCGGACAGGGGCACTGAAGCTTTCTTT
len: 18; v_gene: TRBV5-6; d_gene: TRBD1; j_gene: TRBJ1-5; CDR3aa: CASSLLGLGQGIDQPQHF; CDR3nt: TGTGCCAGCAGCTTGTTAGGATTGGGACAGGGGATTGATCAGCCCCAGCATTTT